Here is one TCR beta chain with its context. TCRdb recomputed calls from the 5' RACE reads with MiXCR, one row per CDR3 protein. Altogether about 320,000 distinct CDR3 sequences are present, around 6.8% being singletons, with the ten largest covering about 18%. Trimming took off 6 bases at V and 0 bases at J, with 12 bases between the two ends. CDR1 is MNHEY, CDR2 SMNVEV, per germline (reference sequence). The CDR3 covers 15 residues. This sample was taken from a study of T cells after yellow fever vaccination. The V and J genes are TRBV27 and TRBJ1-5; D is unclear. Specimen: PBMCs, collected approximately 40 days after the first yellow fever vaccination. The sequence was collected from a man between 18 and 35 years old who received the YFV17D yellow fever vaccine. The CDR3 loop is CASRKYRDSNQPQHF. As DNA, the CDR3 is TGTGCCAGCAGGAAATACAGAGATAGCAATCAGCCCCAGCATTTT.